In this sample, the clone carrying this TCR beta chain turned up a few times. The antigen is undetermined. This entry belongs to a study of identical twins. Overall study findings and caveats: The conclusions drew on cross-sectional statistical analysis instead of tracking the same donors.

Each CDR3 protein gets one entry after TCRdb re-called the 5' RACE reads with MiXCR. This table has about 520,000 distinct CDR3 sequences, about 20% appearing once. Among all donors, each was a healthy Caucasian. The CDR3 runs to 14 residues. V was pared by 5 bases and J by 6 bases, with 8 bases of the junction left unmatched. Per the germline V gene, CDR1 is DFQATT and CDR2 is SNEGSKA (reference sequence). This sample was also put to use in a study of T cells expressing NK-cell markers. That work contributes: An anti-gamma-delta TCR antibody confined sorting to alpha-beta TCR T cells across several of the experiments. In a few donors, dominant clonotypes made up about 25-65% of CD3+CD56-NKG2C+ cells.

This clonotype was obtained from a woman aged 18-30 years in good health. This chain joins TRBV20-1 and TRBJ2-5, with 11 bases lining up with TRBD2. Material for sequencing was CD4+ T cells sorted from blood. CDR3: CSAVAGGLFQTQYF. CDR3 in DNA: TGCAGTGCTGTAGCGGGGGGGCTATTTCAGACCCAGTACTTC.